The present T cell receptor (beta chain) was sequenced within a study of blood T cell repertoires in COVID-19. Study at large: The United States, Italy and Spain supplied acute and convalescent COVID-19 samples. T cells, B-cell-depleted T cells, or PBMCs provided the cDNA or gDNA that served as material.

Germline trimming cut 0 bases from V and 9 bases from J; bases unmatched to any gene: 7. This CDR3 spans 16 amino acids. Germline V gene lookup returns CDR1 SGDLS and CDR2 YYNGEE. Under the authors' procedure: Estimated nucleated cell counts came from reference gene primer amplification. Assay used: immunoSEQ multiplex PCR; TCRdb lists only in-frame clones, some missing. The V and J calls and clone size come from that table; D and trimming were worked out from the DNA. The sample has roughly 100,000 clones; around nine tenths are singletons. The clonotype was recovered from a woman at least 80 years old in a cohort sampled during active COVID-19. Material: peripheral blood. This sequence joins TRBV9 and TRBJ2-2; TRBD1 matches 11 bases. The CDR3 nucleotides read TGTGCCAGCAGCGTAGGAGGGACAGGGGGTTCCTGGGAGCTGTTTTTT. Protein sequence: CASSVGGTGGSWELFF.